One and the same sample provided the 19 T cell receptor beta chains below, sequenced in a study of OX40 agonist ivuxolimab in advanced cancers. This table comes from immunoSEQ multiplex PCR, and its TCRdb copy is limited to in-frame clones, with some not included. This sample has approximately 86,000 clones; roughly 93% occur once, and the top ten carry 0.25% to 0.35%. The sample here was CD4+ or CD8+ T cells sorted from blood, taken in a trial of the OX40 agonist ivuxolimab. These receptors originate from an adult with an advanced solid tumor such as melanoma, head and neck, liver or kidney cancer.

The chain carries TRBV7-9 and TRBJ1-1, with D unresolved. The CDR3 consists of 14 residues. The germline CDR1 and CDR2 sequences are SEHNR and FQNEAQ (reference sequence). Trimming removed 4 bases at V and 1 base at J, with 10 bases between. The CDR3 DNA reads TGTGCCAGCAGCTCAGCCACGGGGAACACTGAAGCTTTCTTT. Its translation: CASSSATGNTEAFF.

This clone was seen a handful of times. The chain carries TRBV11-1 and TRBJ1-3; the D is unclear. Per the germline V gene, CDR1 is SGHAT and CDR2 is FQDESV (reference sequence). The V end lost 4 bases, the J end lost 0 bases, and 13 bases lay between the germline ends. This CDR3 contains 16 residues. CDR3 loop: CASSSPSGFSGNTIYF. The CDR3 bases are TGTGCCAGCAGCTCACCCTCGGGGTTCTCTGGAAACACCATATATTTT.

The chain has TRBV6-1 and TRBJ1-6; 7 bases map to TRBD1. This CDR3 comprises 15 residues. V lost 6 bases and J lost 10; bases outside the gene matches: 12. Per the germline V gene, CDR1 is MNHNS and CDR2 is SASEGT. Here the CDR3 reads CASSDQTGSRSPLHF. For the CDR3, the DNA is TGTGCCAGCAGCGACCAGACAGGGAGTCGGTCACCCCTCCACTTT.

This clone has a handful of counts. The CDR3 is CASTTGVLNTEAFF. The CDR3 nucleotides read TGTGCCAGCACCACTGGAGTCTTGAACACTGAAGCTTTCTTT. The gene calls are TRBV28 and TRBJ1-1, with D hard to call. Germline assignment: CDR1 MDHEN and CDR2 SYDVKM. V was shortened by 7 bases and J by 0 bases, with 12 bases between the two germline ends. CDR3 size: 14 residues.

The DNA of the CDR3 is TGTGCCAGCTCGGACGGGAGGGCCTACAATGAGCAGTTCTTC. This codes for CASSDGRAYNEQFF. This rearrangement joins TRBV2 to TRBJ2-1, with 8 bases fitting TRBD2. V lost 8 bases and J lost 2; bases outside the gene matches: 5. Germline loops: CDR1 SNHLY, CDR2 FYNNEI. CDR3 size: 14 residues. Combining the CDR3 with reference TRBV2 and TRBJ2-1 gives the whole variable domain EPEVTQTPSHQVTQMGQEVILRCVPISNHLYFYWYRQILGQKVEFLVSFYNNEISEKSEIFDDQFSVERPDGSNFTLKIRSTKLEDSAMYFCASSDGRAYNEQFFGPGTRLTVL.

This chain uses TRBV6-1 with TRBJ2-4; 8 bases agree with TRBD1. V shed 2 bases and J 5 bases; nucleotides not matched to a gene: 5. The V gene's germline CDR1 is MNHNS and CDR2 SASEGT. This CDR3 contains 15 residues. Here the CDR3 reads CASSERPGGENIQYF. CDR3 DNA: TGTGCCAGCAGTGAAAGGCCAGGGGGCGAAAACATTCAGTACTTC.

The chain links TRBV10-3 to TRBJ1-1; D is ambiguous. The CDR3 covers 13 residues. Trimming shortened V by 3 bases and J by 2 bases, and 7 bases separated the two germline ends. In germline, CDR1 is ENHRY, CDR2 SYGVKD. The CDR3: CAISDQANTEAFF. The CDR3 DNA reads as TGTGCCATCAGTGATCAAGCAAACACTGAAGCTTTCTTT.

V gene TRBV4-3 combines with J gene TRBJ2-3; 8 positions agree with TRBD2. Trimming at V came to 0 bases and at J to 11 bases, leaving 13 bases not matched to a gene. This CDR3 comprises 16 residues. Germline values: CDR1 LGHNA, CDR2 YSLEER. This chain's CDR3 is CASSQDTGGDLRRQYF. CDR3 DNA sequence: TGCGCCAGCAGCCAAGATACGGGAGGGGACCTGCGAAGGCAGTATTTT.

CDR3 residues: CASRKAGGAETQYF. CDR3 DNA sequence: TGTGCCAGCAGAAAAGCGGGAGGGGCAGAGACCCAGTACTTC. The chain links TRBV7-2 to TRBJ2-5, with 10 bases that match TRBD2. This CDR3 comprises 14 residues. Unmatched junction bases numbered 5, after V lost 6 bases and J lost 4 bases. The germline V gene has CDR1 SGHTA and CDR2 FQGNSA.

This rearrangement joins TRBV7-8 to TRBJ2-7; no reliable D call. Germline values: CDR1 SGHVS, CDR2 FQNEAQ. Trimming cost V 5 bases and J 2 bases, with 16 bases left between them. This CDR3 spans 15 amino acids. In DNA form, the CDR3 reads TGTGCCAGCAGCCCCGAGGATATCCCCACCTACGAGCAGTACTTC. Amino acids: CASSPEDIPTYEQYF.

This clone was seen once. The chain employs TRBV5-1 and TRBJ2-5; D is uncertain. The germline CDR1 and CDR2 sequences are SGHRS and YFSETQ. Trimming pared 3 bases from V and 4 bases from J, leaving 7 bases between. The CDR3 loop spans 12 amino acids. CDR3 DNA sequence: TGCGCCAGCAGCTGGATGGGAGAGACCCAGTACTTC. The encoded protein is CASSWMGETQYF. Combining the CDR3 with reference TRBV5-1 and TRBJ2-5 gives the whole variable domain KAGVTQTPRYLIKTRGQQVTLSCSPISGHRSVSWYQQTPGQGLQFLFEYFSETQRNKGNFPGRFSGRQFSNSRSEMNVSTLELGDSALYLCASSWMGETQYFGPGTRLLVL.

The chain has TRBV7-2 and TRBJ2-7; unclear D gene. Trimming stripped 0 bases from V and 6 bases from J, with 6 bases between. The CDR3 totals 12 residues. Per the germline V gene, CDR1 is SGHTA and CDR2 is FQGNSA. The CDR3: CASSLAGLEQYF. For the CDR3, the DNA is TGTGCCAGCAGCTTAGCCGGGCTCGAGCAGTACTTC.

This chain uses TRBV5-4 with TRBJ2-7, with 7 positions matching TRBD1. Germline CDR1 and CDR2: SGHNT and YYREEE (reference sequence). J gave up 3 bases and V 1 base, and 4 bases lay outside the gene matches. This CDR3 region has 14 residues. The CDR3: CASSLWAGGYEQYF. As DNA, the CDR3 is TGTGCCAGCAGCTTGTGGGCAGGGGGCTACGAGCAGTACTTC.

The chain recombines TRBV7-3 with TRBJ2-5; no reliable D call. The CDR3 runs to 10 residues. V dropped 5 bases and J dropped 7 bases, with 5 bases sitting between them. CDR1 and CDR2 (germline): SGHTA, FQGTGA. The CDR3 region has the DNA TGTGCCAGCAGCGGCGGGACCCAGTACTTC. Its protein is CASSGGTQYF.

J is TRBJ1-3 and V is TRBV6-1; D remains ambiguous. The CDR3 runs to 14 residues. In germline, CDR1 is MNHNS, CDR2 SASEGT. V was pared by 5 bases and J by 3 bases, with 11 bases between. CDR3 protein: CASSLISYGNTIYF. The DNA of the CDR3 is TGTGCCAGCAGTCTTATCAGTTATGGAAACACCATATATTTT.

This clone was detected only once. As DNA, the CDR3 is TGTGCCACCAGCCCCGGGACCACGTCCTACAATGAGCAGTTCTTC. Translated, it gives CATSPGTTSYNEQFF. The V call is TRBV15, the J call TRBJ2-1; D tentatively reads TRBD1 or TRBD2 (5 bases each). Germline loops: CDR1 LNHNV, CDR2 YYDKDF (reference sequence). V was clipped by 5 bases and J by 1 base, with 12 bases between them. This CDR3 is 15 amino acids long. Together with reference TRBV15 and TRBJ2-1, the CDR3 gives the full variable domain: DAMVIQNPRYQVTQFGKPVTLSCSQTLNHNVMYWYQQKSSQAPKLLFHYYDKDFNNEADTPDNFQSRRPNTSFCFLDIRSPGLGDTAMYLCATSPGTTSYNEQFFGPGTRLTVL.

DNA of the CDR3: TGCGCCAGCAGCTTGGATCCCTCCGGGACAGGGGGCAGGAATGAGCAGTTCTTC. Translating gives CASSLDPSGTGGRNEQFF. The chain combines TRBV5-1 with TRBJ2-1; 12 bases are a match to TRBD1. Germline CDR1 and CDR2: SGHRS and YFSETQ. The CDR3 runs 18 residues. V was clipped by 0 bases and J by 7 bases; unmatched bases: 11. Based on the CDR3 plus reference TRBV5-1 and TRBJ2-1, the full variable domain is KAGVTQTPRYLIKTRGQQVTLSCSPISGHRSVSWYQQTPGQGLQFLFEYFSETQRNKGNFPGRFSGRQFSNSRSEMNVSTLELGDSALYLCASSLDPSGTGGRNEQFFGPGTRLTVL.

CDR3 in amino acids: CASGGASLDTQYF. The CDR3 nucleotides read TGCGCCAGCGGCGGGGCGAGTTTAGATACGCAGTATTTT. The chain has TRBV5-1 and TRBJ2-3, with a weak D call TRBD2 (6 bases). The CDR3 loop spans 13 amino acids. The germline V and J ends were trimmed by 7 bases and 5 bases, with 14 bases remaining between them. The germline V gene encodes CDR1 SGHRS and CDR2 YFSETQ.

This chain connects TRBV28 to TRBJ2-2, with 13 bases aligning to TRBD2. This CDR3 has 19 amino acids. The V gene end was trimmed by 6 bases and the J gene end by 4 bases; junction bases not matched to a gene: 14. Germline CDR1 is MDHEN and CDR2 is SYDVKM. The CDR3 DNA reads TGTGCCAGCAGGAGGCAGGGCGGACTAGCGGGAGAGGGCACCGGGGAGCTGTTTTTT. Residues: CASRRQGGLAGEGTGELFF.